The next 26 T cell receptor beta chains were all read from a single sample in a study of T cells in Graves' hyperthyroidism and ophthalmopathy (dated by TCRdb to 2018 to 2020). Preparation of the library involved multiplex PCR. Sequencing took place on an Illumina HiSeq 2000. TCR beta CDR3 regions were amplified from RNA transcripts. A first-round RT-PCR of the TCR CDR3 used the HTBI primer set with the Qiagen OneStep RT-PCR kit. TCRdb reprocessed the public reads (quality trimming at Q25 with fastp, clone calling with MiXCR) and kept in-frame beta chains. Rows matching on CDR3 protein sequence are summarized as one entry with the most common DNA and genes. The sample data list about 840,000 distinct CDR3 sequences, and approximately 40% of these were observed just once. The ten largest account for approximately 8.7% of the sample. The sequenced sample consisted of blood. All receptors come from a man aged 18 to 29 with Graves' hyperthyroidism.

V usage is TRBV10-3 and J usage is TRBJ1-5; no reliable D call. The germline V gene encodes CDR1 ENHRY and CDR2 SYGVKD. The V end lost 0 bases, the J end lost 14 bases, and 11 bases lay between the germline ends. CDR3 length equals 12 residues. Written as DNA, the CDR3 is TGTGCCATCAGTGAGTCGGAAACTACCGAGCATTTT. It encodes CAISESETTEHF.

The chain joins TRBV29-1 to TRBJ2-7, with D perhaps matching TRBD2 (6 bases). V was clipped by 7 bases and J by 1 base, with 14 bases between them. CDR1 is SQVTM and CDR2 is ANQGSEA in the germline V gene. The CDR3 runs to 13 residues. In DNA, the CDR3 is TGCAGCGCCCTTCTCGGGGGATCCTACGAGCAGTACTTC. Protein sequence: CSALLGGSYEQYF.

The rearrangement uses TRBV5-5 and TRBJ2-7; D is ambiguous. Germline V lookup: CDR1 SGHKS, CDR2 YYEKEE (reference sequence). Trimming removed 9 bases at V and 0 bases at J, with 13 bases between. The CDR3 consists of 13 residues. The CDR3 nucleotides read TGTGCCACCCAGGCAAGACCCTCCTACGAGCAGTACTTC. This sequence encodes CATQARPSYEQYF.

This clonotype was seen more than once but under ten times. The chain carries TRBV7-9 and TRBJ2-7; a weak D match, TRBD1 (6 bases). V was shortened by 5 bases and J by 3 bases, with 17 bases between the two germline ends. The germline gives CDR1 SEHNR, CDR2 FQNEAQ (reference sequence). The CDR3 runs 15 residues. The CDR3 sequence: CASSPPGTLIYEQYF. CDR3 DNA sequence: TGTGCCAGCAGCCCTCCCGGGACACTCATCTACGAGCAGTACTTC.

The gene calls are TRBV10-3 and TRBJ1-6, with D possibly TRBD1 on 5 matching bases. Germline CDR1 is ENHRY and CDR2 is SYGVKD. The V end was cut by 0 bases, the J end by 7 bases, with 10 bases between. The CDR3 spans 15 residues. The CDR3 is CAISESNRGNSPLHF. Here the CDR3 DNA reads TGTGCCATCAGTGAGTCGAACCGGGGGAATTCACCCCTCCACTTT.

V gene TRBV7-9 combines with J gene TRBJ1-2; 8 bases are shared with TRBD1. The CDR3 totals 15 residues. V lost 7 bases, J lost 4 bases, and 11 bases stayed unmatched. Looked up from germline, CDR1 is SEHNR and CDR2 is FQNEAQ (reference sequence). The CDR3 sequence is CASTDPDRGSYGYTF. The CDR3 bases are TGTGCCAGCACCGACCCCGACAGGGGCTCCTATGGCTACACCTTC.

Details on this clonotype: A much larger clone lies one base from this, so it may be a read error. The DNA for the CDR3 is TGCAGCGTTGTAAGTCCGTCCGAAGGCGAGCAGCACTTC. It yields the protein CSVVSPSEGEQHF. The chain uses TRBV29-1 and TRBJ2-7, with no clear D. CDR3 length: 13 residues. Germline V gene sequence: CDR1 SQVTM, CDR2 ANQGSEA.

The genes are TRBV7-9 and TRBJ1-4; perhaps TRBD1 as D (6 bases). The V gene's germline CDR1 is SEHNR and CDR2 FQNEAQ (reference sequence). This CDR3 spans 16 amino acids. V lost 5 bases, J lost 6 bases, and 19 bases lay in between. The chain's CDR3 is CASSPRRGDKDEKLFF. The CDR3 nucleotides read TGTGCCAGCAGCCCCCGCCGAGGGGACAAAGATGAAAAACTGTTTTTT.

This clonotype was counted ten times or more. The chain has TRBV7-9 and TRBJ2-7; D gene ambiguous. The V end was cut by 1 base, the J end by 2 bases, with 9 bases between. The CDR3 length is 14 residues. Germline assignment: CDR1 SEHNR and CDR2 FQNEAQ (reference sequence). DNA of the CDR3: TGTGCCAGCAGCTTAGGCGACTGGACCTACGAGCAGTACTTC. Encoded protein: CASSLGDWTYEQYF.

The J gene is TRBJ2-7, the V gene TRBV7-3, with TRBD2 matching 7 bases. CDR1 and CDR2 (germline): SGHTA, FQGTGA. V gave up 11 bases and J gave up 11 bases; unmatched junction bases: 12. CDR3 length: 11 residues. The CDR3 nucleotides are TGTGCCTGGGGGGGATCAGGGTCGGAGTACTTC. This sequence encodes CAWGGSGSEYF.

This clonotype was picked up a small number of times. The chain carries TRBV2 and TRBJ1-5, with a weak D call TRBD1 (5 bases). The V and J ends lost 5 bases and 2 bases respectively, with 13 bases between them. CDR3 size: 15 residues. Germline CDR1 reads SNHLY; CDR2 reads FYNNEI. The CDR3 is CASSYGGIGNQPQHF. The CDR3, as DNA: TGTGCCAGCAGTTACGGGGGGATCGGCAATCAGCCCCAGCATTTT. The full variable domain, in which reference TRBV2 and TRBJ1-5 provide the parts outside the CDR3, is EPEVTQTPSHQVTQMGQEVILRCVPISNHLYFYWYRQILGQKVEFLVSFYNNEISEKSEIFDDQFSVERPDGSNFTLKIRSTKLEDSAMYFCASSYGGIGNQPQHFGDGTRLSIL.

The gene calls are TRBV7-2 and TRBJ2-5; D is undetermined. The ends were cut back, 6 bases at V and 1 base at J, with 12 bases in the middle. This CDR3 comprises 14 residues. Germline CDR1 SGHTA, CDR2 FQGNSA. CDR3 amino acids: CASSLLDGQETQYF. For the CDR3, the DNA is TGTGCCAGCAGTTTGTTGGACGGCCAAGAGACCCAGTACTTC.

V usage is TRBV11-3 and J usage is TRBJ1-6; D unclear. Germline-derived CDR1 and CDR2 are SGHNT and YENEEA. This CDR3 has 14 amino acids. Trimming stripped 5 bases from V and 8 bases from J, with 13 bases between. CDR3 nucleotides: TGTGCCAGCAGCCTCGGACCGGAGGATTCACCCCTCCACTTT. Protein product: CASSLGPEDSPLHF.

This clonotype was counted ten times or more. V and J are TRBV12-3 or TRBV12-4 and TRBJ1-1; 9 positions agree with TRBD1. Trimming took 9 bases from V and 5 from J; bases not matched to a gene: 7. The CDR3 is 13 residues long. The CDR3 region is CASSPGQGTEAFF. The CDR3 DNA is TGTGCCAGTAGCCCGGGACAGGGAACTGAAGCTTTCTTT.

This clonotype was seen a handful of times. The CDR3 is CASSRIYVAGVSGELFF. DNA for the CDR3: TGCGCCAGCAGCCGGATTTACGTAGCGGGAGTGAGCGGGGAGCTGTTTTTT. This rearrangement joins TRBV5-1 to TRBJ2-2; 9 bases are shared with TRBD2. This CDR3 is 17 amino acids long. Trimming removed 4 bases from V and 7 bases from J; junction bases left unmatched: 14. From germline, CDR1 is SGHRS and CDR2 YFSETQ.

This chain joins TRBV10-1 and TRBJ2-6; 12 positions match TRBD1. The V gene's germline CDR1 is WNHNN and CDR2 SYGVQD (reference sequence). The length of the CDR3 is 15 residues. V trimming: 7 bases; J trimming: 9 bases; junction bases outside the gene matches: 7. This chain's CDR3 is CASTGQGATGNVLTF. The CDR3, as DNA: TGCGCCAGCACGGGACAGGGGGCGACGGGCAACGTCCTGACTTTC.

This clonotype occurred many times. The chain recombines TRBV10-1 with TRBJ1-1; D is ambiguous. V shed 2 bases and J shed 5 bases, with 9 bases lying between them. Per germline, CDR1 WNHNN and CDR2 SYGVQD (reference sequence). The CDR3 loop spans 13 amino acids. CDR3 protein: CASSERGGTEAFF. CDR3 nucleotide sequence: TGCGCCAGCAGTGAGCGGGGAGGTACTGAAGCTTTCTTT.

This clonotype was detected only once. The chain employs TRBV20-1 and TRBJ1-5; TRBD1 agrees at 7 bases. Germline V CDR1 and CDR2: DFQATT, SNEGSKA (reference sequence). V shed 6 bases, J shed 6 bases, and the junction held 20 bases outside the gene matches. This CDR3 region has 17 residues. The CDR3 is CSALPGFWNRGSQPQHF. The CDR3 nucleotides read TGCAGTGCCCTCCCTGGATTCTGGAACAGGGGTAGTCAGCCCCAGCATTTT.

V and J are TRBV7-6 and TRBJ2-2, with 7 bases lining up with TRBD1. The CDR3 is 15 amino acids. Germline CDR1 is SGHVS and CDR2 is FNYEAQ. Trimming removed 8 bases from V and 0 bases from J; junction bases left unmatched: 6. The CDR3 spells CASFLGTANTGELFF. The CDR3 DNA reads TGTGCCAGCTTCTTGGGGACAGCGAACACCGGGGAGCTGTTTTTT.

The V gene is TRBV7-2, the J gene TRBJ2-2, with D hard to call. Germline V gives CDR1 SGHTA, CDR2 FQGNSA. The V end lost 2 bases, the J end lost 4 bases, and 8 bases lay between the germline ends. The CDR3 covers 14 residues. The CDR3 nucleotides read TGTGCCAGCAGCTTATCCAGCCTCACCGGGGAGCTGTTTTTT. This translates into CASSLSSLTGELFF.

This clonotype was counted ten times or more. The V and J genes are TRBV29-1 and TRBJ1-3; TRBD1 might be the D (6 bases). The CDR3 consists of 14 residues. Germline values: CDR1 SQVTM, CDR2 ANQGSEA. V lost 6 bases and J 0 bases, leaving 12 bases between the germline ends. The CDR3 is CSVIGGPSGNTIYF. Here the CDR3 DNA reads TGCAGCGTAATAGGGGGTCCCTCTGGAAACACCATATATTTT.

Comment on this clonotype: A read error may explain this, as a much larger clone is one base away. Written as DNA, the CDR3 is TGTGTCAGTAGTATCATCGGAGCCGGCTACACCTTC. The encoded protein is CVSSIIGAGYTF. The chain combines TRBV19 with TRBJ1-2; D not resolved. CDR1 LNHDA and CDR2 SQIVND come from the germline V gene (reference sequence). The CDR3 consists of 12 residues.

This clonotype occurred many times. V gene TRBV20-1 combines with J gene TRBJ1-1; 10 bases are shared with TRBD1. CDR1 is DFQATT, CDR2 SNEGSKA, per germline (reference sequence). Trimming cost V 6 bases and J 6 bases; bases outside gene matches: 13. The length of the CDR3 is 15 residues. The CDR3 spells CSAVGTGAGLAEAFF. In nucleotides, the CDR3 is TGCAGTGCCGTAGGGACAGGGGCAGGGTTGGCTGAAGCTTTCTTT.

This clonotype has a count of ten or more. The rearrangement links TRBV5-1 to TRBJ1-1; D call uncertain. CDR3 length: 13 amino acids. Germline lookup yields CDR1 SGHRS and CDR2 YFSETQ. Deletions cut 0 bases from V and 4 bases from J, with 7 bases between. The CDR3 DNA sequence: TGCGCCAGCAGCTTGGACAGAATCACTGAAGCTTTCTTT. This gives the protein CASSLDRITEAFF.

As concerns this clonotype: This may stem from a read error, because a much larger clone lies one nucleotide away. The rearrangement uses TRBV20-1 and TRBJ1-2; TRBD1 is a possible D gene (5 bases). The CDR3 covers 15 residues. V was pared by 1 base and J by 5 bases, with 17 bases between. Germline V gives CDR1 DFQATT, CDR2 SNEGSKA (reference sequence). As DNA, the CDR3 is TGCAGTGCTAGAGGGAAGGGGTGGATGGGTTATGGCTACACCTTC. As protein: CSARGKGWMGYGYTF.

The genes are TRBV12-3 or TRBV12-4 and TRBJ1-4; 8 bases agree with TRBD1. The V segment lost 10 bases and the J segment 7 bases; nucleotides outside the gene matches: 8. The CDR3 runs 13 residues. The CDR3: CAISPGGTEKLFF. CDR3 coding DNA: TGTGCCATCAGCCCAGGGGGCACTGAAAAACTGTTTTTT.